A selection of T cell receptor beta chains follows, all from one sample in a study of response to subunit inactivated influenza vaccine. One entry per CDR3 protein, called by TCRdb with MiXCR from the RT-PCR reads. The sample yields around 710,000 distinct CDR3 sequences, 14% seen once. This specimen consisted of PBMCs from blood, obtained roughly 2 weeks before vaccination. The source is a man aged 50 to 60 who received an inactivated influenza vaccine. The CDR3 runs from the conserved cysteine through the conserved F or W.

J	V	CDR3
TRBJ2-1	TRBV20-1	CSARKRDRVGGEQFF
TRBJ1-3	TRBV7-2	CASSSSDRNTIYF
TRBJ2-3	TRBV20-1	CSAEGASGGKVTDTQYF
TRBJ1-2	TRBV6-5	CASSYWPGDGNYGYTF
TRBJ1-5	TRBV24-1	CATSDTRTGGLDQPQHF
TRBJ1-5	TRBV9	CASSPSWTSNQPQHF
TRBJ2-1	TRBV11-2	CASSPGQGSGRGSYNEQFF
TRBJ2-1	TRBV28	CASSGTGGYNEQFF
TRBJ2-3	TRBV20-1	CSAQTSGRLDTQYF
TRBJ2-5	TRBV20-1	CSARGGQGEGETQYF
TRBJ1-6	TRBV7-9	CASSQTGDFSPLHF
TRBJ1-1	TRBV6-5	CASSYYPGSRYTEAFF
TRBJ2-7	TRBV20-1	CSAPPADMGTYEQYF
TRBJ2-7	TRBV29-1	CSVARTGSSYEQYF
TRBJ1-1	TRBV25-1	CASSDRDRDTEAFF
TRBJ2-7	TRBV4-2	CASSQERGRDEQYF
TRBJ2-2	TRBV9	CASSVEGWTGELFF
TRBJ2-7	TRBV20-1	CSAPRTSATGEQYF
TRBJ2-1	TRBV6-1	CASSRTSGAHNEQFF
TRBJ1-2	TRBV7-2	CASSLNPGERTYGYTF
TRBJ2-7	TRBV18	CASSPRTGGPYEQYF
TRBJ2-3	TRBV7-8	CASSFPGSSTDTQYF
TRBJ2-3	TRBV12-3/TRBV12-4	CSSSPWGRGTDTQYF
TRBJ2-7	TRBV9	CASSPGTVGSYEQYF
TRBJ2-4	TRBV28	CASRNPSGALAKNIQYF
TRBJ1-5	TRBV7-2	CASSLAFGNQPQHF
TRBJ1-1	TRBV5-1	CASSLEQAANTEAFF
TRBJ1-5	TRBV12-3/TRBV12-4	CASSFNPGQGNQPQHF
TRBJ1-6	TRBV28	CATDGQGQNSPLHF
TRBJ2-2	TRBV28	CASSFGSRETGELFF
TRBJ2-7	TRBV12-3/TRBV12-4	CASSLLDLVDEQYF
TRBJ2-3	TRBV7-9	CATRGGQDTQYF
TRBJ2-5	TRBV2	CASSEGIAGLSETQYF
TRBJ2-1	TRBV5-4	CASSLAIRAGEQFF
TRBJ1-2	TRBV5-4	CASSLQGNKHGYTF
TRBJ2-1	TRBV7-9	CASSLGRTGNNEQFF
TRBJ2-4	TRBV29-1	CSGRTGTAKNIQYF
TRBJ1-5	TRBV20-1	CSARWAANQPQHF
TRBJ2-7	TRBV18	CASSPARQSHEQYF
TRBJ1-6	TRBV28	CASSLGGAGRIGDSPLHF